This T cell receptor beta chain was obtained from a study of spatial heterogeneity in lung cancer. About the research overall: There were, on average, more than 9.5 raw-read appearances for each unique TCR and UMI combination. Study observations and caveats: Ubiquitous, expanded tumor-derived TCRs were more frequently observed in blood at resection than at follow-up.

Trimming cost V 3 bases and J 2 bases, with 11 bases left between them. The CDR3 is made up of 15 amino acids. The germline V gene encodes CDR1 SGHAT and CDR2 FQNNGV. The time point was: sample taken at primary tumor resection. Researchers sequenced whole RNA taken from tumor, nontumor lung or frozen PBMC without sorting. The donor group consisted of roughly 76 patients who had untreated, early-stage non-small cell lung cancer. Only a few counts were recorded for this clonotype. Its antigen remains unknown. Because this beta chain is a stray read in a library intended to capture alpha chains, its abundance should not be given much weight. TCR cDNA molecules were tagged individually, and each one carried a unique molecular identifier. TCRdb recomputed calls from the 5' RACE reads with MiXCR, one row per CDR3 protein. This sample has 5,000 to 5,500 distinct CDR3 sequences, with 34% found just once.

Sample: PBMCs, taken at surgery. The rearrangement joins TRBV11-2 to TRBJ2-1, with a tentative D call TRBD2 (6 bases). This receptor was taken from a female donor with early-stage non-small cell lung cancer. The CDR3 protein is CASSFGGAAYNEQFF. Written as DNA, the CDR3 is TGTGCCAGCAGCTTCGGCGGGGCCGCCTACAATGAGCAGTTCTTC.